This entry lists 10 T cell receptor beta chains sequenced from one sample in a study of a mutant IDH1 vaccine in newly diagnosed glioma. Sequencing used immunoSEQ multiplex PCR; TCRdb keeps in-frame clones, though not all of them. Of around 53,000 clones listed, approximately 84% are singletons. No antigen is known for these receptors. This sample's time point: week 47, end of study. It was 300 ug of mutant IDH1 20-mer peptide that made up each vaccine dose, given with topical imiquimod. Sample: PBMCs, taken from a glioma patient whose treatment included an IDH1 peptide vaccine. All receptors come from a woman aged 25 to 39 with glioma. Some clones in this sample may be carry-over from other donors' samples.

V usage is TRBV15 and J usage is TRBJ2-1; no clear D gene. The CDR3 runs to 14 residues. The V end lost 0 bases, the J end lost 9 bases, and 12 bases lay between the germline ends. The germline gives CDR1 LNHNV, CDR2 YYDKDF (reference sequence). The CDR3 DNA is TGTGCCACCAGCAGAGATCAGGACGCAGGTGAGCAGTTCTTC. Protein product: CATSRDQDAGEQFF. The whole variable domain, remainder taken from reference TRBV15 and TRBJ2-1, is DAMVIQNPRYQVTQFGKPVTLSCSQTLNHNVMYWYQQKSSQAPKLLFHYYDKDFNNEADTPDNFQSRRPNTSFCFLDIRSPGLGDTAMYLCATSRDQDAGEQFFGPGTRLTVL.

The chain carries TRBV6-5 and TRBJ1-1; D is undetermined. The CDR3 runs to 12 residues. Germline-derived CDR1 and CDR2 are MNHEY and SVGAGI. The ends were cut back, 2 bases at V and 8 bases at J, with 9 bases in the middle. This chain's CDR3 is CASSYGLAEAFF. CDR3 DNA: TGTGCCAGCAGTTACGGACTGGCGGAAGCTTTCTTT.

The chain combines TRBV5-1 with TRBJ1-2; D uncertain. This CDR3 is built from 15 residues. In germline, CDR1 is SGHRS, CDR2 YFSETQ. Trimming shortened V by 4 bases and J by 2 bases, and 15 bases separated the two germline ends. The CDR3 reads CASSPEGGRNYGYTF. For the CDR3, the DNA is TGCGCCAGCAGCCCTGAAGGAGGGCGAAACTATGGCTACACCTTC.

The chain couples TRBV7-6 to TRBJ2-3, with 7 bases lining up with TRBD2. V shed 5 bases, J shed 4 bases, and the junction held 15 bases outside the gene matches. The CDR3 runs to 17 residues. Germline V gives CDR1 SGHVS, CDR2 FNYEAQ. The CDR3 DNA is TGTGCCAGCAGCCAACCCGTAACGGGAGGAATAGCAGATACGCAGTATTTT. This codes for CASSQPVTGGIADTQYF.

V and J are TRBV27 and TRBJ1-2; no reliable D call. The CDR3 length is 12 residues. CDR1 and CDR2 (germline): MNHEY, SMNVEV (reference sequence). V was trimmed by 6 bases and J by 4 bases, leaving 9 bases between them. The CDR3, as DNA: TGTGCCAGCAGCCTGAGGCCCTATGGCTACACCTTC. This translates into CASSLRPYGYTF.

V and J are TRBV13 and TRBJ1-1; perhaps TRBD1 as D (5 bases). Looked up from germline, CDR1 is PRHDT and CDR2 is FYEKMQ (reference sequence). The CDR3 is 14 amino acids. The V end was cut by 5 bases, the J end by 7 bases, with 17 bases between. CDR3 nucleotide sequence: TGTGCCAGCAGCGTTCGCTCCGGGGGTGGTGAAGCTTTCTTT. It yields the protein CASSVRSGGGEAFF.

The chain employs TRBV28 and TRBJ1-1; D possibly corresponds to TRBD1 (5 bases). The ends were cut back, 2 bases at V and 7 bases at J, with 8 bases in the middle. CDR3 length equals 12 residues. The germline V gene has CDR1 MDHEN and CDR2 SYDVKM. The CDR3 DNA reads TGTGCCAGCAGTTTAGTAGGGGTTGAAGCTTTCTTT. Translation: CASSLVGVEAFF.

CDR3 protein: CASSLAGGPNTEAFF. CDR3 sequence (DNA): TGTGCCAGCAGCTTGGCAGGCGGGCCAAACACTGAAGCTTTCTTT. V and J are TRBV5-4 and TRBJ1-1; unclear D gene. Germline lookup yields CDR1 SGHNT and CDR2 YYREEE (reference sequence). This CDR3 is built from 15 residues. V lost 0 bases to trimming and J lost 2 bases, with 11 bases between them.

This chain connects TRBV5-1 to TRBJ2-1; D remains ambiguous. Trimming took 0 bases from V and 3 from J, leaving 7 bases between them. Germline assignment: CDR1 SGHRS and CDR2 YFSETQ. The CDR3 loop spans 14 amino acids. The CDR3 region is CASSLESYYNEQFF. The CDR3 DNA sequence: TGCGCCAGCAGCTTGGAGTCCTACTACAATGAGCAGTTCTTC.

The rearrangement links TRBV12-5 to TRBJ2-1; 11 bases fit TRBD2. CDR3 length: 14 amino acids. V was clipped by 4 bases and J by 8 bases; unmatched bases: 4. Per germline, CDR1 LGHNT and CDR2 FRNRAP. The CDR3 DNA is TGTGCTAGTGGTTCTAGCGGGAGGCCCCATGAGCAGTTCTTC. Protein: CASGSSGRPHEQFF.